This entry is about one TCR beta chain. Germline CDR1 LGHNA, CDR2 YSLEER. V lost 1 base and J lost 4, with 10 bases in between. The CDR3 covers 14 residues. The data derive from a study of blood T cell repertoires in COVID-19. Across the study: There were acute and convalescent COVID-19 samples, and they came from the United States, Italy and Spain. T cells, B-cell-depleted T cells, or PBMCs provided the cDNA or gDNA that served as material.

Authors' methods: Reference gene primer amplification gave estimated nucleated cell counts. Produced via immunoSEQ multiplex PCR; TCRdb's table is partial and in-frame only. From that table come the V and J calls and clone size; the DNA was used to work out D and trimming. The data show about 120,000 clones, around 84% seen once. Sequenced sample: peripheral blood. The gene calls are TRBV4-3 and TRBJ1-2; D might be TRBD1 (5 bases). The TCR originated in a man in his forties or fifties with acute or convalescent COVID-19. The CDR3 spells CASSQADSPYGYTF. The CDR3 nucleotides read TGCGCCAGCAGCCAAGCCGACAGCCCCTATGGCTACACCTTC.